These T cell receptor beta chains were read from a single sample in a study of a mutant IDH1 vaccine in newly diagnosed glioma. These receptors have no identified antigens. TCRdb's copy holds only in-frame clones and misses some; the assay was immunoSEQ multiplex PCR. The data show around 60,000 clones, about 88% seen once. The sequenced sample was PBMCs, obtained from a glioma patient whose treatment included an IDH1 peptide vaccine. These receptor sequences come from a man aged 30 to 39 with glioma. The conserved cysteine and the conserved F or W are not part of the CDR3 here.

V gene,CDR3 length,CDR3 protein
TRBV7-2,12,ASSRMDRGNEQY
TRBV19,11,ASVTGGTRKAF
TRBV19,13,ASSSGKTNTGELF
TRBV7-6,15,ASSTQILGRTNYGYT
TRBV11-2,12,ASSQGHSSYEQY
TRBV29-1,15,SVEDLGLADFTDTQY
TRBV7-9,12,ASSPVDGPYGYT
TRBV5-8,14,ASSLLTVSSQEKLF
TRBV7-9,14,ASNSLSGGATDTQY
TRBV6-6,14,ASSGWDRGRNQPQH
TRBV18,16,ASSHTNGQAFSGNTIY
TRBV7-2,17,ASSLVLLMALRTTGELF
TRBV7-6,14,ASSLIAELGGNTIY
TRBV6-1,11,ASSPQGNYGYT
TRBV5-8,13,ASRRSYGLNTEAF
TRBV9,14,ASSVATGGAYNEQF
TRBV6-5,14,ASSYSSWGAGNTIY
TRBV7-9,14,ASSPRASGFVGELF
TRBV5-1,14,ASSLASARVNTEAF
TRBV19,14,ASSIRDGASNQPQH
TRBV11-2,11,ASNNREYETQY
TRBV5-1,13,ASSLAQGLRNGYT
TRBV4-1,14,ASSQDRQNPFYGYT
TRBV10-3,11,AISFGGNTEAF
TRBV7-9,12,ASSPERENTEAF
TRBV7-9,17,ASSSRIDKHRGSRYEQY
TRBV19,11,ASSSTVNTEAF
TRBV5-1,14,ASSLGPLYSNQPQH
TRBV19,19,ASSTLTYFEGMIKSTDTQY
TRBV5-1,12,ASSLQVAKDEQF
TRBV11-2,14,ASSLVLAGASDTQY
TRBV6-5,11,ASGWGGKTEAF
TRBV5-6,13,ASSTDRVGSYEQY
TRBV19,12,ASSITQRTGELF
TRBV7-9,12,ASGFRGATDTQY
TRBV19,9,ASSSYNEQF
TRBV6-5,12,ASSYGGYGTEAF
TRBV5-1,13,ASSLVPQGITEAF
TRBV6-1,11,ASRRTASYEQY
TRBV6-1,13,ASKTDSSYNSPLH
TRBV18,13,ASSLGRGSQETQY
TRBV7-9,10,ASSWDNSPLH
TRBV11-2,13,ASSSGVWSGNTIY
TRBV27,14,ASSLFGGRAAQPQH
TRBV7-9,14,ASSLQGLISGNTIY
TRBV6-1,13,ASRFLRGNNQPQH
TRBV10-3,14,AISEGTGGSPYEQY
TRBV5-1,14,ASSWRVRAVNEKLF
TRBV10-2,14,ASSTGTSGGYNEQF
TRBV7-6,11,ASSLSVVTEAF
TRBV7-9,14,ASSRTGTASNQPQH
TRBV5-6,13,ASSTSGQRFYGYT
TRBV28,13,ASSPLWVSKNIQY